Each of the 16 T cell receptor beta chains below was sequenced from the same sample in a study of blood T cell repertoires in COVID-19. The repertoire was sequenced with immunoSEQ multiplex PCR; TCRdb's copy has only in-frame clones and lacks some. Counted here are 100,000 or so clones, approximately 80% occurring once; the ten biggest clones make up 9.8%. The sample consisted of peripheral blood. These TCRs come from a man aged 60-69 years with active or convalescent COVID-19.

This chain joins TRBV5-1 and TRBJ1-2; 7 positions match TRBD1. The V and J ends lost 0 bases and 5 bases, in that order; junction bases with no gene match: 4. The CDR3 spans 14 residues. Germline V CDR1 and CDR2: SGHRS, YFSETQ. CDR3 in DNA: TGCGCCAGCAGCTTGGAGGGACAGAGGTATGGCTACACCTTC. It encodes CASSLEGQRYGYTF.

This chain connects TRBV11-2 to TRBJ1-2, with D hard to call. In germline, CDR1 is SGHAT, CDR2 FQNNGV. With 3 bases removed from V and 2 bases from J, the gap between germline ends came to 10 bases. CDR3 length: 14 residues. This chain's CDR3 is CASSFLQINYGYTF. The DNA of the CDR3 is TGTGCCAGCAGCTTTTTACAGATCAACTATGGCTACACCTTC.

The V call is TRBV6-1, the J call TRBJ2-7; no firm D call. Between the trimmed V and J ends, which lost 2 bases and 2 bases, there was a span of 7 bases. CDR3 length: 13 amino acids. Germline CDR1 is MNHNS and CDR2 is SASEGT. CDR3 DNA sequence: TGTGCCAGCAGTGAATCAGGCACCTACGAGCAGTACTTC. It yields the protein CASSESGTYEQYF.

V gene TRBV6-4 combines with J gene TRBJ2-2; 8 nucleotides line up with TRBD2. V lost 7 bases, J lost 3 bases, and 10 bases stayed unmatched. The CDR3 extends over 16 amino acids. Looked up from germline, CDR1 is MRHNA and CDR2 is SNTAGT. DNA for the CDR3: TGTGCCAGCAAAACCAACGCGGGAGGCTACACCGGGGAGCTGTTTTTT. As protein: CASKTNAGGYTGELFF.

The CDR3 protein is CASSFRLTGEAFF. The CDR3 nucleotides are TGTGCCAGCAGCTTTCGTCTGACAGGTGAAGCTTTCTTT. This sequence joins TRBV9 and TRBJ1-1; a possible D gene is TRBD1 (6 bases). Germline CDR1 is SGDLS and CDR2 is YYNGEE. Between the trimmed V and J ends, which lost 4 bases and 7 bases, there was a span of 14 bases. The CDR3 runs 13 residues.

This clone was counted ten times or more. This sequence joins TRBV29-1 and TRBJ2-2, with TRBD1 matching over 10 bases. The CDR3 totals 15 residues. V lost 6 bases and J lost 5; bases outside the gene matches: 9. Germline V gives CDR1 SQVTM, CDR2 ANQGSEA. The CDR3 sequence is CSVTTGTGVTGELFF. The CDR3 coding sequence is TGCAGCGTGACCACCGGGACAGGGGTGACCGGGGAGCTGTTTTTT.

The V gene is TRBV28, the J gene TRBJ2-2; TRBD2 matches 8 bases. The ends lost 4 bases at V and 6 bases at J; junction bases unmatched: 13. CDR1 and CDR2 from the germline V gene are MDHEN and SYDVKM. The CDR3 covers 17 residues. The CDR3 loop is CASSWAIAGNGAGELFF. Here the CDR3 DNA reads TGTGCCAGCAGTTGGGCCATAGCGGGAAATGGGGCCGGGGAGCTGTTTTTT.

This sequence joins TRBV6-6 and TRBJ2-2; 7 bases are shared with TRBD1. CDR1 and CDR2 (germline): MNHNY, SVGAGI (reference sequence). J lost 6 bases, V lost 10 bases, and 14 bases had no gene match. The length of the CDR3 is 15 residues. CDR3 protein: CATSKGQSGAGELFF. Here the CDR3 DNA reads TGTGCCACGAGTAAGGGACAGTCGGGCGCCGGGGAGCTGTTTTTT.

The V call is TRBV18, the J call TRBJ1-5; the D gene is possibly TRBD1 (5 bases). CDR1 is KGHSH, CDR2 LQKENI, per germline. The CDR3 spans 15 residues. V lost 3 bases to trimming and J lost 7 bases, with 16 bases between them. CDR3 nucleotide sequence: TGTGCCAGCTCACCGCTGTCAGGGAGGGAACAGCCCCAGCATTTT. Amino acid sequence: CASSPLSGREQPQHF.

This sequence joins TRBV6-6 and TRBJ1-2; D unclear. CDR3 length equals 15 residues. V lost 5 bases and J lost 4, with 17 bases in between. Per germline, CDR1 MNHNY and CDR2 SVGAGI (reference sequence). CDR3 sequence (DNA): TGTGCCAGCAGTCCCGCACGGAGTACGTCCTATGGCTACACCTTC. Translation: CASSPARSTSYGYTF.

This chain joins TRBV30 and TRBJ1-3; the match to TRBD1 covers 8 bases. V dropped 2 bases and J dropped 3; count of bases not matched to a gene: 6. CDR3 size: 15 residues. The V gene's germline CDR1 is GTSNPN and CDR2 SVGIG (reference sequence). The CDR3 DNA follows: TGTGCCTGGAGTTCCGACAGGGGAGATGGAAACACCATATATTTT. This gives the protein CAWSSDRGDGNTIYF.

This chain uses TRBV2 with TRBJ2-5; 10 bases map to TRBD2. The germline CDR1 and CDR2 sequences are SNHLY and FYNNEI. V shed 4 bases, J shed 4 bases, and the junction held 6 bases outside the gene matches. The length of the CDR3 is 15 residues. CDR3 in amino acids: CASSGRAGGGETQYF. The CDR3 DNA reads TGTGCCAGCAGTGGCCGAGCGGGAGGGGGAGAGACCCAGTACTTC.

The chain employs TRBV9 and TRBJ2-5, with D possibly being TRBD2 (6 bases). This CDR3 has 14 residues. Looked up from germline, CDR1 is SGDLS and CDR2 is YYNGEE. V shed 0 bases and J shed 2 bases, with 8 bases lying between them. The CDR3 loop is CASSVEGRQETQYF. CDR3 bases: TGTGCCAGCAGCGTAGAAGGGAGGCAAGAGACCCAGTACTTC. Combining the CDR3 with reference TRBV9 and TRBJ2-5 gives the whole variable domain DSGVTQTPKHLITATGQRVTLRCSPRSGDLSVYWYQQSLDQGLQFLIQYYNGEERAKGNILERFSAQQFPDLHSELNLSSLELGDSALYFCASSVEGRQETQYFGPGTRLLVL.

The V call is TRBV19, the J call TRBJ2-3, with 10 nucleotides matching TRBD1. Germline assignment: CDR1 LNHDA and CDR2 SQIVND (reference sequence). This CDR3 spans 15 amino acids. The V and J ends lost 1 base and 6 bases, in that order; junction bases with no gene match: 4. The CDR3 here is CASSIGTGGGDTQYF. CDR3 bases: TGTGCCAGTAGTATAGGGACAGGGGGAGGTGATACGCAGTATTTT.

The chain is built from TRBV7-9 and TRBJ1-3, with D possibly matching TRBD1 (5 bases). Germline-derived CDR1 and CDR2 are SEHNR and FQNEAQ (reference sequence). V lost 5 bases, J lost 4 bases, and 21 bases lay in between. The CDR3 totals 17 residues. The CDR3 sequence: CASSMGQDTRGGNTIYF. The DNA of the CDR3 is TGTGCCAGCAGCATGGGTCAGGACACCCGGGGGGGAAACACCATATATTTT.

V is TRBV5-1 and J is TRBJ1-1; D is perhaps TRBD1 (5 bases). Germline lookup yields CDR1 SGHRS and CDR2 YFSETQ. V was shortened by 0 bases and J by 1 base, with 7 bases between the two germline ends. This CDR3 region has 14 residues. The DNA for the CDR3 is TGCGCCAGCAGCTTGGGACAGACGAACACTGAAGCTTTCTTT. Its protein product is CASSLGQTNTEAFF.